The source of this T cell receptor (beta chain) is a study of vaccination effects on CD4 cells after COVID-19 (dated by TCRdb to between 2021 and 2024). Regarding the complete study: Two doses of either the BNT162b2 or the mRNA-1273 mRNA SARS-CoV-2 vaccine were administered to participants. In both COVID-19 convalescent patients and infection-naive vaccine recipients, the study compared SARS-CoV-2 spike-specific CD4+ TCR repertoires from before mRNA vaccination with those from after it. A total of 9 to 11 COVID-19 convalescent patients and a few SARS-CoV-2-naive healthy vaccine recipients were included in the full study. The Oncomine TCR Beta short-read assay on an Illumina iSeq 100 was used to sequence cultures from other donors in the study. Study-wide findings and limitations: Clones induced by infection and clones induced by vaccination both contracted markedly at late timepoints after vaccination, which fits with T cell responses waning over time. Only a small number of convalescent patients were included, and no early post-infection timepoints were available, which limited the study. In healthy vaccine recipients, vaccine-induced clones were almost all SARS-CoV-2 mono-reactive, with only 1 of 255 cross-reactive with common cold coronaviruses.

The library was generated by the immunoSEQ multiplex PCR assay. DNA from the cultured and isolated CD4+ T cells underwent TCR beta CDR3 sequencing. The paper's data handling went like this. Non-productive TCR sequences were removed and reads were trimmed to the CDR3 region, keeping CDR3s of at least 7 amino acids. The MANAFEST web app was used to identify antigen-specific clonotypes by comparing expansion in peptide wells with expansion in reference cultures. For clones to be considered positive, expansion at FDR<0.05 versus reference and all other wells, an odds ratio above 5, and a frequency above 0.1% in two replicate wells were required. Clonotypes significantly expanded in SARS-CoV-2 spike wells and in at least one common cold coronavirus spike condition were defined as cross-reactive. Using the stringdist R package, CDR3 similarity was measured by Levenshtein distance, and unrooted trees were constructed with ape in R 3.6.1. The table comes from immuneACCESS by way of TCRdb, which keeps in-frame sequences with V and J called. Part of the clones is missing from these tables; in studies checked, under half for an unresolved V gene and the rest for unknown reasons. V and J calls and clone size are copied from that table; D and trimming were computed from the DNA. Across this sample there are approximately 74,000 clones, with 65% to 80% seen only once. The ten largest account for under 3% of the sample.

The ViraFEST assay stimulated PBMC with viral peptide pools and then used TCR sequencing to identify antigen-specific CD4+ T cell clonotypes by expansion. After less than 13 days of culture, CD4+ T cells were isolated with the EasySep CD4+ T cell isolation kit. The absence of prior SARS-CoV-2 infection in healthy vaccine recipients was confirmed by negative nucleocapsid antibodies before and after vaccination. Each well held two million PBMC cultured in IMDM containing approximately 5% human AB serum, roughly 9.6 IU/ml IL-2 and gentamicin, along with around 11 ug/ml peptides. Half of the culture medium was replaced with fresh IL-2-containing medium on days 3 and 7. Each peptide stimulation condition was cultured in triplicate wells unless otherwise noted. PBMC were separated from whole blood using Ficoll-Paque Plus gradient centrifugation and were then either cryopreserved at -140C or used fresh. The overlapping peptide pools covered the spike proteins of SARS-CoV-2 as well as those of the common cold coronaviruses HCoV-NL63, HCoV-OC43 and HCoV-229E. The QIAamp micro DNA kit was used to extract genomic DNA from the cultured CD4+ T cells.

On this clone itself: Its antigen remains undetermined. No base qualities exist here, and no much larger clone lies one base off it.

After removal of 4 bases from V and 1 base from J, the junction retains 6 bases not matched to a gene. Reading from cysteine to phenylalanine, the CDR3 counts 16 amino acids. Here the CDR3 DNA is all that survives: 48 bases in frame from base 1. Based on the germline V gene, the CDR1 and CDR2 sequences are SGHRS and YFSETQ. This sequence uses TRBV5-1 and TRBJ2-3, and 10 junction bases match TRBD2. The sequence was obtained from a human donor who received a COVID-19 vaccine. Specimen: CD4+ T cells from PBMCs cultured with HCoV-NL63 spike peptides, collected before COVID-19 vaccination. In light of the paper, this sample's cell subset or site label describes: HCoV-NL63 spike overlapping peptide pool stimulation. At the DNA level, the sequence is TGCGCCAGCAGCACGACAAGCGGGGGGGGCACAGATACGCAGTATTTT. Protein translation: CASSTTSGGGTDTQYF.